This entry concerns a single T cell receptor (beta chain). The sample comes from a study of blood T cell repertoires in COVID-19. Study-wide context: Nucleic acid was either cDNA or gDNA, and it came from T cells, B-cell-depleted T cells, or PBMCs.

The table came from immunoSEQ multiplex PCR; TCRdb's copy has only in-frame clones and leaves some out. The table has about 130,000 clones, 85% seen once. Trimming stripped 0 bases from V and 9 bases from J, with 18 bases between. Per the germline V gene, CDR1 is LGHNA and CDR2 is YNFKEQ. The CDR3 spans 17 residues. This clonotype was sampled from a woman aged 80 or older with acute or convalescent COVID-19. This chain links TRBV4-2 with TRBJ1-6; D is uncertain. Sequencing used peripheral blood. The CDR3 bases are TGTGCCAGCAGCCAAGATGTGGACTTGGCTATGGGTTCACCCCTCCACTTT. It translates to CASSQDVDLAMGSPLHF.